Listed here is a single T cell receptor (beta chain). Its antigen is currently unknown. These data originate in a study of shared clonotypes between healthy human individuals. General study points: Rarefaction showed that sequencing of sorted subsets was incomplete (despite large depth).

The authors' processing: Because ImmunoSEQ provided only junction sequences with no quality scores, the filtering differed. The data were produced by immunoSEQ multiplex PCR, yet TCRdb's version contains in-frame clones alone and is incomplete. V and J calls plus clone size are reproduced from that table; the DNA served to infer D and trimming. The sample has hundreds of thousands of clones; 90% to 96% are singletons. V dropped 6 bases and J dropped 3 bases, with 15 bases sitting between them. Germline CDR1 and CDR2: MDHEN and SYDVKM. The CDR3 loop spans 14 amino acids. The receptor's source is a woman in her twenties or thirties in good health. What was sequenced was naive CD4+ T cells sorted from blood. Stated subset: CD45RA+ positively selected. The V call is TRBV28, the J call TRBJ2-7; no firm D call. CDR3 sequence: CASSAPPHFYEQYF. Here the CDR3 DNA reads TGTGCCAGCAGCGCCCCCCCTCACTTCTACGAGCAGTACTTC.